Detailed here is one TCR beta chain. Its antigen is not identified. This entry comes from a study of beta chain features in type 1 diabetes. Findings and caveats of the study: Within patients, naive, central memory and Treg TCRB repertoires seemed more similar than within healthy donors. More deletions and fewer insertions at VDJ junctions were seen in type 1 diabetes patients.

Sequencing targeted expressed TCRB transcripts, as all isolated RNA had been reverse transcribed. Only in-frame clones appear in the TCRdb table, and some are missing; sequencing was by immunoSEQ multiplex PCR. The data contain hundreds of thousands of clones, roughly 31% of them seen just once; the ten biggest clones take up 0.065%. The CDR3 covers 12 residues. Germline V gene data show CDR1 as SQVTM and CDR2 as ANQGSEA. Trimming cost V 4 bases and J 5 bases; bases outside gene matches: 3. Sequenced input: naive CD4+ T cells from blood. The receptor's source is a man between 18 and 29 years old in good health. The chain joins TRBV29-1 to TRBJ2-7; 9 bases match TRBD2. CDR3 loop: CSVGLAGNEQYF. The CDR3 nucleotides are TGCAGCGTTGGGCTAGCGGGAAACGAGCAGTACTTC.